The source of this TCR beta chain is a study of cytomegalovirus exposure and HLA in healthy donors. The PCR ran on 60 Vbeta and 13 Jbeta primers. The protocol was immunoSEQ multiplex PCR, while the TCRdb copy is restricted to in-frame clones and leaves out a portion. Of roughly 200,000 clones listed, roughly 82% are singletons. The CDR3 runs 18 residues. With V trimmed by 0 bases and J by 3 bases, 15 bases remained unmatched. From germline, CDR1 is SQVTM and CDR2 ANQGSEA. The clonotype comes from a woman aged 45-65 years in good health and CMV-seronegative. V gene TRBV29-1 combines with J gene TRBJ1-2; 8 bases fit TRBD1. Sample: PBMCs. In DNA, the CDR3 is TGCAGCGTTGAAGAGGGGTGGGGCAGGGGGCTCTCGGACTATGGCTACACCTTC. As protein: CSVEEGWGRGLSDYGYTF.